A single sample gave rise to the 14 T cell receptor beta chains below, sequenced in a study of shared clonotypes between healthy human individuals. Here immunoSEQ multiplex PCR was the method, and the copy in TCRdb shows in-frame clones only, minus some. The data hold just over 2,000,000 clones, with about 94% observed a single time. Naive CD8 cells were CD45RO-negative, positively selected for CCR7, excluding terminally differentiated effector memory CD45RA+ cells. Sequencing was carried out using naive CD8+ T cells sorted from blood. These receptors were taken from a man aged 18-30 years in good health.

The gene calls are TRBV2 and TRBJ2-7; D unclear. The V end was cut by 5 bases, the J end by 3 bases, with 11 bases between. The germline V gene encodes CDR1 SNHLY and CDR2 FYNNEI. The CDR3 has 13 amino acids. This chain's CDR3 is CASSFGVNYEQYF. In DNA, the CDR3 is TGTGCCAGCAGTTTTGGGGTAAACTACGAGCAGTACTTC.

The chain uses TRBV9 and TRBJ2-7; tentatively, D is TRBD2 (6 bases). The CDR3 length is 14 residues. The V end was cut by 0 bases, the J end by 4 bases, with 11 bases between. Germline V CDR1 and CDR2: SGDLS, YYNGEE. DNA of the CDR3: TGTGCCAGCAGCGTAGGCCAGGAGGGGTACGAGCAGTACTTC. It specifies CASSVGQEGYEQYF.

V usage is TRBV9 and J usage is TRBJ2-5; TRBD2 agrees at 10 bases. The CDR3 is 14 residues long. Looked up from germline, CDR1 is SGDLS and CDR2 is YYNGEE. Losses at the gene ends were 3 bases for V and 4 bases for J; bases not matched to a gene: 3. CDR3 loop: CASSGTSGTETQYF. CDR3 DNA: TGTGCCAGCAGCGGAACTAGCGGGACAGAGACCCAGTACTTC.

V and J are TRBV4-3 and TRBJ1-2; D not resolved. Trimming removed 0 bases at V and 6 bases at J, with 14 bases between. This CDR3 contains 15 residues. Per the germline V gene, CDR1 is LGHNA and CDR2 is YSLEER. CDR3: CASSQDLVASNGYTF. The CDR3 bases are TGCGCCAGCAGCCAAGATTTGGTCGCGTCTAATGGCTACACCTTC.

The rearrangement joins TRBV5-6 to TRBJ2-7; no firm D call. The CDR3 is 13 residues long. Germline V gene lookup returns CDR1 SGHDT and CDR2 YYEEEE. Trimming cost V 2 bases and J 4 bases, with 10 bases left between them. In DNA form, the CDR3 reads TGTGCCAGCAGCTTAGTCCACGGTTACGAGCAGTACTTC. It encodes CASSLVHGYEQYF.

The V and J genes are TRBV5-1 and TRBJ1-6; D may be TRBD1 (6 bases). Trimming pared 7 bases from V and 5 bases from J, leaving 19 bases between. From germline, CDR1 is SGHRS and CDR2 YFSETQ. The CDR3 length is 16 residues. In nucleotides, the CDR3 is TGCGCCAGCTCCTTAACCCCGACAGGAGATAATTCACCCCTCCACTTT. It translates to CASSLTPTGDNSPLHF. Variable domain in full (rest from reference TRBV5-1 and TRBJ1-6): KAGVTQTPRYLIKTRGQQVTLSCSPISGHRSVSWYQQTPGQGLQFLFEYFSETQRNKGNFPGRFSGRQFSNSRSEMNVSTLELGDSALYLCASSLTPTGDNSPLHFGNGTRLTVT.

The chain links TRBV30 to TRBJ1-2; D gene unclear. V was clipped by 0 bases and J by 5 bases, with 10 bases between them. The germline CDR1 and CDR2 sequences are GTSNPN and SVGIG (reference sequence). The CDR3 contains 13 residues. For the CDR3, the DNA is TGTGCCTGGAGTGTAGGCGATGGTTATGGCTACACCTTC. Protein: CAWSVGDGYGYTF.

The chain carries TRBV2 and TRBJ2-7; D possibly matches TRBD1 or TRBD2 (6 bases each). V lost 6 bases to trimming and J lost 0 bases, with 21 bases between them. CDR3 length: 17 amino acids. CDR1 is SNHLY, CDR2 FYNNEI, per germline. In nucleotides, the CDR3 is TGTGCCAGCAGCGGGCCTTTTAGGGGGGTCAACTCCTACGAGCAGTACTTC. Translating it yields CASSGPFRGVNSYEQYF.

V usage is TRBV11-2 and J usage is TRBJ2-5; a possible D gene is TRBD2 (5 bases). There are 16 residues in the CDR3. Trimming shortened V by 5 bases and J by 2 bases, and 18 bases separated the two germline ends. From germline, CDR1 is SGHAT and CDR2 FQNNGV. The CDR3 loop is CASSPLATYKQETQYF. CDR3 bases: TGTGCCAGCAGCCCTCTAGCCACGTATAAACAAGAGACCCAGTACTTC.

The CDR3 sequence: CASSEQGVGYEQYF. The CDR3 region has the DNA TGCGCCAGCAGCGAACAAGGGGTCGGCTACGAGCAGTACTTC. The rearrangement uses TRBV4-1 and TRBJ2-7, with a weak D call TRBD1 (5 bases). This CDR3 has 14 amino acids. Trimming removed 5 bases from V and 3 bases from J, with 14 bases in between. CDR1 and CDR2 (germline): MGHRA, YSYEKL.

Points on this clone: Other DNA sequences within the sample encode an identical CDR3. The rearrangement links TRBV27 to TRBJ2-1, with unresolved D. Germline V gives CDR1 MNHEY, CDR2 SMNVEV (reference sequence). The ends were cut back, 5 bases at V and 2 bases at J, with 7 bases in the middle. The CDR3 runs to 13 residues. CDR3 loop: CASSPGPYNEQFF. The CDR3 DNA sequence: TGTGCCAGCAGTCCCGGACCCTACAATGAGCAGTTCTTC.

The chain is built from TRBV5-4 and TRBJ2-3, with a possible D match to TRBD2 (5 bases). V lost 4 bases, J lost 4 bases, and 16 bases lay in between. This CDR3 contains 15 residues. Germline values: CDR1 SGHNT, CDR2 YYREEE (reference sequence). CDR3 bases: TGTGCCAGCAGCATGACAAGGGAGTATCCAGATACGCAGTATTTT. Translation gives CASSMTREYPDTQYF.

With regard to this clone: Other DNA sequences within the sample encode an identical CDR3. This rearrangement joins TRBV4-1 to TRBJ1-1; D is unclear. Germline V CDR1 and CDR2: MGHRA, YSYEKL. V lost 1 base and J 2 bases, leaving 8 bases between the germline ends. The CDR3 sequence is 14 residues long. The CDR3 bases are TGCGCCAGCAGCCAAGTCGGAGCAAACACTGAAGCTTTCTTT. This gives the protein CASSQVGANTEAFF.

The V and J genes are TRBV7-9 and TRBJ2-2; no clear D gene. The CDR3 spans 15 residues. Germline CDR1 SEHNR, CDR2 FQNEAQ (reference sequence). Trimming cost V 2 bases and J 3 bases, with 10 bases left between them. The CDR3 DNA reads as TGTGCCAGCAGCTTACAGACAACAGACACCGGGGAGCTGTTTTTT. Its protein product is CASSLQTTDTGELFF. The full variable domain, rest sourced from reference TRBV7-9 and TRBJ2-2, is DTGVSQNPRHKITKRGQNVTFRCDPISEHNRLYWYRQTLGQGPEFLTYFQNEAQLEKSRLLSDRFSAERPKGSFSTLEIQRTEQGDSAMYLCASSLQTTDTGELFFGEGSRLTVL.